This T cell receptor (beta chain) derives from a study of T cells after yellow fever vaccination. General study results and limits: At less than 97% for CD4 and approximately 88% for CD8, most primary-vaccination clones showed up again after the booster. The study noted that FACS-sorted repertoires could contain abundant clonotypes contaminating from the bulk population.

The authors made TCR cDNA by 5'RACE template switching, adding a universal primer site and UMIs. TCRdb processed the 5' RACE reads anew with MiXCR; each CDR3 protein has one entry. The sample has 150,000 to 200,000 distinct CDR3 sequences, about 10% seen once; the top ten hold 35% to 45%. The CDR3 has 14 residues. The germline V gene has CDR1 LNHDA and CDR2 SQIVND (reference sequence). Trimming cost V 3 bases and J 3 bases, with 12 bases left between them. This clonotype was counted a few times. Its antigen is undetermined. The sample here was CD8+ T cells sorted from PBMCs, taken 15 days after the yellow fever booster vaccination. The receptor's source is a man between 18 and 29 years old who received the YFV17D yellow fever vaccine. V and J are TRBV19 and TRBJ2-7; possibly TRBD1 for D (5 bases). The CDR3 is CASSITTGRYEQYF. The CDR3 DNA reads TGTGCCAGTAGTATTACTACAGGCCGCTACGAGCAGTACTTC.